This entry is about one TCR beta chain. Its target is not known. This specimen comes from a study of T cell repertoires in cytomegalovirus infection. Study-wide points: People with CMV and the relevant HLA were identified by cumulative public TCR beta family frequency. HLA-C-restricted CMV clonotypes gave the most frequent clonotype in two of eight donors.

Germline CDR1 reads KGHSH; CDR2 reads LQKENI. V shed 1 base and J 8 bases; nucleotides not matched to a gene: 12. CDR3 length: 18 amino acids. TCRdb re-called the reads with MiXCR, one entry per CDR3 protein. The repertoire has about 740,000 distinct CDR3 sequences, roughly 35% of them found once; the top ten carry 2.8%. The sample was PBMCs. This chain links TRBV18 with TRBJ2-1; 12 positions match TRBD2. The receptor was derived from a human donor in good health (CMV status not recorded). Some clones in this sample may be carry-over from other donors' samples. For the CDR3, the DNA is TGTGCCAGCTCACCACGGGGGGCCCTAGCGGGAGGGCCCGATGAGCAGTTCTTC. Translation gives CASSPRGALAGGPDEQFF.